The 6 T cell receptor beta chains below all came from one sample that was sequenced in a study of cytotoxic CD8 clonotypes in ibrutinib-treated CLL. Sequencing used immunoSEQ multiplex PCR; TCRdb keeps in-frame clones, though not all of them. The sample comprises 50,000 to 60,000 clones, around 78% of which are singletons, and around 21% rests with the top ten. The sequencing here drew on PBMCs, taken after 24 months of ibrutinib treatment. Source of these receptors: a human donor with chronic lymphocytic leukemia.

CDR3 DNA sequence: TGTGCCAGCAGCGTAGTACTTCTAAACACTGAAGCTTTCTTT. Residues: CASSVVLLNTEAFF. The V gene is TRBV9, the J gene TRBJ1-1; D is undetermined. V lost 0 bases and J lost 2, with 8 bases in between. The V gene's germline CDR1 is SGDLS and CDR2 YYNGEE. The CDR3 is made up of 14 amino acids.

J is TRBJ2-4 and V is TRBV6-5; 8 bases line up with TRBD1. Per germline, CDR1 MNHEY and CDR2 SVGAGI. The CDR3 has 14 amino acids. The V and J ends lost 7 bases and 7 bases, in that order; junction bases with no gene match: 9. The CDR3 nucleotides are TGTGCCAGCAAGGGGACAGGATTGGCCAACATTCAGTACTTC. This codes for CASKGTGLANIQYF.

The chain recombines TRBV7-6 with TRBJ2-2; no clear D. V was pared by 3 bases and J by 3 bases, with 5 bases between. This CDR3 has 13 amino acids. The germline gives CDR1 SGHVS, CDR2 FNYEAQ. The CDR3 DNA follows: TGTGCCAGCAGCTTTATGGACACCGGGGAGCTGTTTTTT. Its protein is CASSFMDTGELFF.

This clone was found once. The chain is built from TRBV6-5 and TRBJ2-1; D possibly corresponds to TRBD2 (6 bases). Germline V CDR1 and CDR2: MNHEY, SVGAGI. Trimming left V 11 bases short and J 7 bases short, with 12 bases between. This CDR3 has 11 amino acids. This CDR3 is CASGSWNEQFF. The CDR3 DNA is TGTGCCTCCGGGAGCTGGAATGAGCAGTTCTTC.

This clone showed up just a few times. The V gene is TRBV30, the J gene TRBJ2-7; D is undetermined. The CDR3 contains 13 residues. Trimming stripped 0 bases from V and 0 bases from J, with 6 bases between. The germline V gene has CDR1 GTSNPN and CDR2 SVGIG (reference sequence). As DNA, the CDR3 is TGTGCCTGGAGTGTGGGCAGCTCCTACGAGCAGTACTTC. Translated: CAWSVGSSYEQYF.

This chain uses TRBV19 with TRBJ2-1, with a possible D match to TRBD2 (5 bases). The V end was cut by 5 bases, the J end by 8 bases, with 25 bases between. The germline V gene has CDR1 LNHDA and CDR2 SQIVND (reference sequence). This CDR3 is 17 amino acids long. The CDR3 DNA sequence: TGTGCCAGTAGTCAAGTAGCCGGACTTCCCCGCGATCATGAGCAGTTCTTC. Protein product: CASSQVAGLPRDHEQFF.